Here is one T cell receptor beta chain with its context. Its antigen is currently unknown. This sample is drawn from a study of blood T cells in healthy people across ages. General observations from the study: No one knew whether donors had CMV, which possibly confounded expanded clonotype changes.

Researchers collected around 11 milliliters of peripheral blood from every single donor. The CDR3 covers 16 residues. A second PCR, run for roughly 7 to 11 cycles, used a sample-barcoded 5' primer plus a J-beta primer mix. TCRdb analysed the 5' RACE reads with MiXCR anew, one entry per CDR3 protein. The data contain approximately 400,000 distinct CDR3 sequences, 45% to 60% of them singletons. The TCR sequence derives from a man in his fifties or sixties in good health. This rearrangement joins TRBV21-1 to TRBJ2-3; the tabulated D call, TRBD2, remains unverified against the DNA. TRBV21-1 is a pseudogene locus. The material sequenced was blood. The CDR3, as DNA: TGTGCCAGCAGCAAAGCAGGGCGGGATGGCACAGATACGCAGTATTTT. This codes for CASSKAGRDGTDTQYF.